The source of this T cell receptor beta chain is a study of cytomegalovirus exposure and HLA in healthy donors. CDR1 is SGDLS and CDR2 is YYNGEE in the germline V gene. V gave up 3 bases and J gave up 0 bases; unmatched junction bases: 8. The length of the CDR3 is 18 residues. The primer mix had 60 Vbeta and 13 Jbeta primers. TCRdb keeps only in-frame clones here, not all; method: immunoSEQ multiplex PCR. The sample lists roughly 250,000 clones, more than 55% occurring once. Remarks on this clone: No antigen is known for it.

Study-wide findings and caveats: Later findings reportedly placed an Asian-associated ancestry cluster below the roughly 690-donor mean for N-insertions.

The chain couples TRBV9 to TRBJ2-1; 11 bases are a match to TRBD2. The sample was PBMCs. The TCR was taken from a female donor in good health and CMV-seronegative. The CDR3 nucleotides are TGTGCCAGCAGCGCAGGGCTAGCGGGAGGTCTCTCCTACAATGAGCAGTTCTTC. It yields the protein CASSAGLAGGLSYNEQFF.